One and the same sample provided the 22 T cell receptor beta chains below, sequenced in a study of blood T cell repertoires in COVID-19. Produced via immunoSEQ multiplex PCR; TCRdb's table is partial and in-frame only. The sample shows 98,000 or so clones, about 89% of them seen only once. The sequencing sample was made of peripheral blood. These TCRs come from a human donor in a cohort sampled during active COVID-19.

DNA of the CDR3: TGTGCCAGCAGCCAAGGGAGGACTGCCCTCACAGATACGCAGTATTTT. Its protein is CASSQGRTALTDTQYF. The chain has TRBV3-1 (or the pseudogene TRBV3-2) and TRBJ2-3; possibly TRBD2 for D (5 bases). The CDR3 loop spans 16 amino acids. The germline gives CDR1 LGHDT, CDR2 YNNKEL (reference sequence). Deletions cut 1 base from V and 2 bases from J, with 13 bases between.

The CDR3 here is CASSRPGLHTDTQYF. In DNA form, the CDR3 reads TGTGCCAGCTCACGACCGGGACTACATACAGATACGCAGTATTTT. The V call is TRBV18, the J call TRBJ2-3; 7 bases align to TRBD2. CDR3 length: 15 amino acids. V lost 4 bases and J lost 3; bases outside the gene matches: 7. Germline lookup yields CDR1 KGHSH and CDR2 LQKENI.

This rearrangement joins TRBV9 to TRBJ2-5, with D possibly TRBD1 on 6 matching bases. In germline, CDR1 is SGDLS, CDR2 YYNGEE. With 0 bases removed from V and 10 bases from J, the gap between germline ends came to 16 bases. The CDR3 runs 14 residues. The CDR3 here is CASSVAPTGKDQYF. CDR3 DNA sequence: TGTGCCAGCAGCGTAGCTCCCACAGGGAAGGACCAGTACTTC. The variable domain in full, with the rest retrieved from reference TRBV9 and TRBJ2-5, is DSGVTQTPKHLITATGQRVTLRCSPRSGDLSVYWYQQSLDQGLQFLIQYYNGEERAKGNILERFSAQQFPDLHSELNLSSLELGDSALYFCASSVAPTGKDQYFGPGTRLLVL.

The rearrangement joins TRBV13 to TRBJ2-3; 10 nucleotides align to TRBD2. Germline loops: CDR1 PRHDT, CDR2 FYEKMQ (reference sequence). The CDR3 runs 17 residues. The trim removed 3 bases at V and 2 bases at J, leaving 8 bases unmatched. CDR3 DNA: TGTGCCAGCAGCTTTGTCCTAGCGGGGGACCTCACAGATACGCAGTATTTT. This sequence encodes CASSFVLAGDLTDTQYF.

This chain links TRBV5-1 with TRBJ2-5; 11 nucleotides agree with TRBD2. CDR1 is SGHRS and CDR2 is YFSETQ in the germline V gene. This CDR3 is 15 amino acids long. The ends lost 0 bases at V and 2 bases at J; junction bases unmatched: 0. The CDR3 is CASSLGLAGQETQYF. The CDR3 coding sequence is TGCGCCAGCAGCTTGGGACTAGCGGGGCAAGAGACCCAGTACTTC.

The chain combines TRBV6-5 with TRBJ1-4, with D possibly being TRBD1 (5 bases). CDR3 length: 16 residues. V was trimmed by 0 bases and J by 8 bases, leaving 16 bases between them. Germline lookup yields CDR1 MNHEY and CDR2 SVGAGI. CDR3 residues: CASSYSTGPTEEKLFF. DNA of the CDR3: TGTGCCAGCAGTTACTCCACAGGTCCCACCGAGGAAAAACTGTTTTTT.

The V and J genes are TRBV5-6 and TRBJ1-2; 7 bases are a match to TRBD1. With 3 bases clipped from V and 2 bases from J, the junction kept 7 bases outside the gene matches. The germline gives CDR1 SGHDT, CDR2 YYEEEE. The CDR3 spans 15 residues. CDR3 DNA sequence: TGTGCCAGCAGCTCAAAACGCAGGGGGAACTATGGCTACACCTTC. Amino acids: CASSSKRRGNYGYTF.

This clone was seen ten or more times. The chain carries TRBV2 and TRBJ2-7; the match to TRBD1 covers 9 bases. The CDR3 runs 15 residues. CDR1 and CDR2 from the germline V gene are SNHLY and FYNNEI. Germline trimming cut 6 bases from V and 6 bases from J; bases unmatched to any gene: 12. This chain's CDR3 is CASSSIPGQGSEQYF. The CDR3 DNA is TGTGCCAGCAGCTCAATCCCGGGACAGGGTAGCGAGCAGTACTTC.

This clone was seen just once. The chain combines TRBV28 with TRBJ2-2; D unresolved. The ends were cut back, 7 bases at V and 0 bases at J, with 15 bases in the middle. Germline V gives CDR1 MDHEN, CDR2 SYDVKM. The length of the CDR3 is 16 residues. The CDR3 nucleotides read TGTGCCAGCACCACGGGTGGCCACCCGAACACCGGGGAGCTGTTTTTT. Its translation is CASTTGGHPNTGELFF.

This clone was detected only once. J is TRBJ2-7 and V is TRBV19, with 8 bases aligning to TRBD2. The trim removed 6 bases at V and 0 bases at J, leaving 7 bases unmatched. CDR1 and CDR2 (germline): LNHDA, SQIVND (reference sequence). This CDR3 has 15 residues. The CDR3 sequence: CASRGSGVISYEQYF. The CDR3 DNA follows: TGTGCCAGTAGGGGTAGCGGGGTAATCTCCTACGAGCAGTACTTC.

This clone came up a few times. V is TRBV28 and J is TRBJ2-1; D perhaps matches TRBD1 (5 bases). Germline V gene lookup returns CDR1 MDHEN and CDR2 SYDVKM. Trimming took 4 bases from V and 0 from J, leaving 13 bases between them. This CDR3 is built from 16 residues. As DNA, the CDR3 is TGTGCCAGCAGTTCCCAGGGAACGAGCTCCTACAATGAGCAGTTCTTC. Translation gives CASSSQGTSSYNEQFF.

The chain uses TRBV7-3 and TRBJ2-1; TRBD2 matches at 11 bases. The junction had 7 bases not matched to a gene; V was cut back by 4 bases and J by 8 bases. The CDR3 length is 15 residues. The V gene's germline CDR1 is SGHTA and CDR2 FQGTGA. CDR3 loop: CASSSTSGIIYEQFF. CDR3 coding DNA: TGTGCCAGCAGCTCGACTAGCGGGATAATCTATGAGCAGTTCTTC.

The CDR3 is CATSDHPGLAGVGAYNEQFF. The CDR3 DNA is TGTGCCACCAGTGATCACCCGGGACTAGCGGGAGTCGGTGCCTACAATGAGCAGTTCTTC. The rearrangement uses TRBV24-1 and TRBJ2-1; 14 bases map to TRBD2. CDR1 is KGHDR, CDR2 SFDVKD, per germline. Trimming at V came to 3 bases and at J to 2 bases, leaving 11 bases not matched to a gene. The length of the CDR3 is 20 residues.

The chain couples TRBV14 to TRBJ2-1; D remains unclear. CDR1 is SGHDN and CDR2 is FVKESK in the germline V gene. Between the trimmed V and J ends, which lost 2 bases and 12 bases, there was a span of 14 bases. The CDR3 spans 13 residues. Written as DNA, the CDR3 is TGTGCCAGCAGCCAATTCTTCCGTTCCGTGCAGTTCTTC. Residues: CASSQFFRSVQFF.

This rearrangement joins TRBV6-1 to TRBJ2-7, with a tentative D call TRBD1 (5 bases). This CDR3 has 16 amino acids. Trimming took 2 bases from V and 2 from J, leaving 16 bases between them. Germline V gene data show CDR1 as MNHNS and CDR2 as SASEGT. CDR3 DNA sequence: TGTGCCAGCAGTGAACCCAGCAGGGTGGTCCCCTACGAGCAGTACTTC. Translation gives CASSEPSRVVPYEQYF.

The chain links TRBV28 to TRBJ2-2; tentatively, D is TRBD1 (5 bases). The CDR3 runs to 14 residues. V lost 6 bases, J lost 6 bases, and 14 bases lay in between. Germline assignment: CDR1 MDHEN and CDR2 SYDVKM. The CDR3 sequence is CASRPFRDSGELFF. The CDR3 coding sequence is TGTGCCAGCAGGCCGTTCAGGGATTCCGGGGAGCTGTTTTTT.

The rearrangement uses TRBV12-3 or TRBV12-4 and TRBJ2-1; D uncertain. The CDR3 has 13 residues. V gave up 1 base and J gave up 3 bases, with 4 bases separating them. Written as DNA, the CDR3 is TGTGCCAGCAGTTTAGGACACTACAATGAGCAGTTCTTC. It encodes CASSLGHYNEQFF.

This rearrangement joins TRBV30 to TRBJ2-7; D is undetermined. V lost 2 bases and J 7 bases, leaving 9 bases between the germline ends. The CDR3 runs 11 residues. The germline V gene encodes CDR1 GTSNPN and CDR2 SVGIG (reference sequence). The CDR3 here is CAWSPGGEQYF. The CDR3 DNA sequence: TGTGCCTGGAGTCCCGGCGGTGAGCAGTACTTC.

Only one count was recorded for this clone. The chain recombines TRBV6-4 with TRBJ2-2; the match to TRBD1 covers 8 bases. The CDR3 consists of 14 residues. After removal of 8 bases from V and 2 bases from J, the junction contained 4 bases not matched to a gene. Germline assignment: CDR1 MRHNA and CDR2 SNTAGT. CDR3 nucleotide sequence: TGTGCCAGCGGCACAGGGGGAAACACCGGGGAGCTGTTTTTT. Its protein is CASGTGGNTGELFF.

This clone was picked up a small number of times. The V call is TRBV7-8, the J call TRBJ1-1; possibly TRBD1 for D (5 bases). V was shortened by 5 bases and J by 9 bases, with 16 bases between the two germline ends. The germline V gene encodes CDR1 SGHVS and CDR2 FQNEAQ. CDR3 length: 13 amino acids. The CDR3 region is CASSTGLRSKAFF. The CDR3 DNA sequence: TGTGCCAGCAGCACGGGACTCAGGAGTAAAGCTTTCTTT.

This sequence joins TRBV19 and TRBJ2-2; 8 nucleotides match TRBD2. Germline V CDR1 and CDR2: LNHDA, SQIVND (reference sequence). The CDR3 runs to 17 residues. The trim removed 3 bases at V and 3 bases at J, leaving 9 bases unmatched. The chain's CDR3 is CASSIVTGGADTGELFF. The CDR3 nucleotides are TGTGCCAGTAGTATTGTAACCGGGGGGGCCGACACCGGGGAGCTGTTTTTT. Supplemented by reference TRBV19 and TRBJ2-2, the full variable domain reads DGGITQSPKYLFRKEGQNVTLSCEQNLNHDAMYWYRQDPGQGLRLIYYSQIVNDFQKGDIAEGYSVSREKKESFPLTVTSAQKNPTAFYLCASSIVTGGADTGELFFGEGSRLTVL.

This chain connects TRBV14 to TRBJ2-3; the match to TRBD2 covers 7 bases. This CDR3 contains 16 residues. Losses at the gene ends were 0 bases for V and 1 base for J; bases not matched to a gene: 4. Germline V gives CDR1 SGHDN, CDR2 FVKESK. CDR3 protein: CASSQEFAGGTDTQYF. The DNA for the CDR3 is TGTGCCAGCAGCCAAGAGTTCGCGGGGGGCACAGATACGCAGTATTTT. The variable domain in full, with the rest retrieved from reference TRBV14 and TRBJ2-3, is EAGVTQFPSHSVIEKGQTVTLRCDPISGHDNLYWYRRVMGKEIKFLLHFVKESKQDESGMPNNRFLAERTGGTYSTLKVQPAELEDSGVYFCASSQEFAGGTDTQYFGPGTRLTVL.